The next 19 T cell receptor beta chains were all read from a single sample in a study of cytomegalovirus exposure and HLA in healthy donors. Primers included in the PCR were 60 Vbeta and 13 Jbeta primers. Clones were sequenced by immunoSEQ multiplex PCR, and TCRdb holds only the in-frame ones, with some missing. The table records under 150,000 clones, about four fifths of them present only once. The sequencing input was PBMCs. The source of these receptors is a man in his late teens or twenties in good health and CMV-seronegative.

This chain links TRBV6-6 with TRBJ2-7; TRBD1 matches at 7 bases. Germline CDR1 and CDR2: MNHNY and SVGAGI (reference sequence). This CDR3 comprises 13 residues. Trimming took 5 bases from V and 4 from J; bases not matched to a gene: 5. CDR3 protein: CASSTRDRYEQYV. The CDR3 nucleotides are TGTGCCAGCAGTACCCGGGACAGATACGAGCAGTACGTC.

The chain links TRBV21-1 to TRBJ2-7; TRBD2 is taken as the D call from the table, unchecked against the DNA. TRBV21-1 is designated a pseudogene. This CDR3 spans 16 amino acids. The CDR3 region has the DNA TGTGCCAACAAACAGTTAGGTCGAAGAGATGACTACGAGCAGTACGTC. Protein: CANKQLGRRDDYEQYV.

The CDR3 sequence is CASNRRRTGMNQPQHF. Written as DNA, the CDR3 is TGTGCCAGCAACCGCCGCCGGACAGGAATGAATCAGCCCCAGCATTTT. The chain employs TRBV28 and TRBJ1-5; 7 bases are shared with TRBD1. V dropped 7 bases and J dropped 4; count of bases not matched to a gene: 13. The V gene's germline CDR1 is MDHEN and CDR2 SYDVKM. The CDR3 covers 16 residues.

This clone was seen a few times. The chain employs TRBV28 and TRBJ2-3; 13 bases are shared with TRBD2. V gave up 4 bases and J gave up 4 bases; unmatched junction bases: 8. The V gene's germline CDR1 is MDHEN and CDR2 SYDVKM. This CDR3 is 17 amino acids long. The CDR3 nucleotides are TGTGCCAGCAGTTCACTAACTAGCGGGAGGGGGGCAGATACGCAGTATTTT. This sequence encodes CASSSLTSGRGADTQYF.

This chain joins TRBV19 and TRBJ1-2; 7 nucleotides line up with TRBD1. CDR1 and CDR2 from the germline V gene are LNHDA and SQIVND (reference sequence). Trimming took 3 bases from V and 4 from J; bases not matched to a gene: 5. The CDR3 runs 14 residues. CDR3 protein: CASSISAGGYGYTF. The DNA of the CDR3 is TGTGCCAGTAGTATTTCGGCAGGGGGCTATGGCTACACCTTC.

Concerning this clone: The junction and the germline gene differ at one end; a read error may be behind it. This chain connects TRBV28 to TRBJ2-7; 7 bases align to TRBD1. There are 13 residues in the CDR3. The V gene's germline CDR1 is MDHEN and CDR2 SYDVKM. CDR3 sequence: CVSSGQAPYEQYF. In DNA, the CDR3 is TGTGTCAGCAGCGGACAGGCCCCCTACGAGCAGTACTTC.

The chain employs TRBV29-1 and TRBJ1-1, with 9 nucleotides matching TRBD1. The CDR3 loop spans 15 amino acids. J gave up 7 bases and V 2 bases, and 11 bases lay outside the gene matches. Germline-derived CDR1 and CDR2 are SQVTM and ANQGSEA. The CDR3 region is CSVELDRGPGLEAFF. The CDR3 DNA sequence: TGCAGCGTTGAATTGGACAGGGGTCCGGGCCTTGAAGCTTTCTTT.

The chain couples TRBV6-5 to TRBJ2-7; 8 bases agree with TRBD1. The V gene's germline CDR1 is MNHEY and CDR2 SVGAGI. The CDR3 is 13 residues long. J gave up 3 bases and V 6 bases, and 4 bases lay outside the gene matches. The CDR3 DNA reads as TGTGCCAGCAGCCGCAGGGGGCTCTACGAGCAGTACTTC. Its protein product is CASSRRGLYEQYF.

The CDR3 sequence is CASSLGASGFTEAFF. The CDR3 region has the DNA TGTGCCAGCAGTTTGGGAGCCAGCGGATTTACTGAAGCTTTCTTT. The chain couples TRBV28 to TRBJ1-1; the D is unclear. V was pared by 3 bases and J by 5 bases, with 16 bases between. CDR1 is MDHEN and CDR2 is SYDVKM in the germline V gene. This CDR3 contains 15 residues. The entire variable domain, with the rest obtained from reference TRBV28 and TRBJ1-1, is as follows: DVKVTQSSRYLVKRTGEKVFLECVQDMDHENMFWYRQDPGLGLRLIYFSYDVKMKEKGDIPEGYSVSREKKERFSLILESASTNQTSMYLCASSLGASGFTEAFFGQGTRLTVV.

This sequence joins TRBV10-3 and TRBJ2-3, with TRBD2 matching over 10 bases. Germline V gives CDR1 ENHRY, CDR2 SYGVKD. The CDR3 runs to 19 residues. V was clipped by 6 bases and J by 0 bases; unmatched bases: 15. The CDR3 sequence: CAIRRDGASGSGSTDTQYF. In DNA, the CDR3 is TGTGCCATCAGACGCGACGGGGCTAGCGGGAGTGGTAGCACAGATACGCAGTATTTT.

The rearrangement joins TRBV6-1 to TRBJ2-2; 7 bases are shared with TRBD1. This CDR3 spans 15 amino acids. The trim removed 6 bases at V and 6 bases at J, leaving 10 bases unmatched. The germline V gene encodes CDR1 MNHNS and CDR2 SASEGT. The CDR3 sequence: CASRGDSYLPGELFF. CDR3 coding DNA: TGTGCCAGCAGGGGGGACAGTTATTTGCCCGGGGAGCTGTTTTTT.

V is TRBV7-9 and J is TRBJ2-5, with TRBD1 matching 11 bases. The V gene end was trimmed by 5 bases and the J gene end by 5 bases; junction bases not matched to a gene: 7. This CDR3 comprises 15 residues. From germline, CDR1 is SEHNR and CDR2 FQNEAQ (reference sequence). In DNA, the CDR3 is TGTGCCAGCAGCCTGGGACAGGGGGTTAGGGAGACCCAGTACTTC. Protein product: CASSLGQGVRETQYF.

The V gene is TRBV7-6, the J gene TRBJ2-2; possible D gene TRBD2, 5 bases. The CDR3 is 14 residues long. V dropped 4 bases and J dropped 0 bases, with 6 bases sitting between them. Germline CDR1 SGHVS, CDR2 FNYEAQ. The CDR3 DNA sequence: TGTGCCAGCAGCTGGACTGCGAACACCGGGGAGCTGTTTTTT. Its protein is CASSWTANTGELFF.

The chain carries TRBV9 and TRBJ2-2; 12 bases match TRBD1. The CDR3 is made up of 17 amino acids. Germline V gene sequence: CDR1 SGDLS, CDR2 YYNGEE. Trimming at V came to 2 bases and at J to 7 bases, leaving 9 bases not matched to a gene. DNA of the CDR3: TGTGCCAGCAGCGTTCCCCGGGACAGGGGGCGCTTCGGGGAGCTGTTTTTT. This sequence encodes CASSVPRDRGRFGELFF.

J is TRBJ1-2 and V is TRBV6-5, with 7 bases identical to TRBD1. Trimming at V came to 5 bases and at J to 4 bases, leaving 10 bases not matched to a gene. This CDR3 has 15 amino acids. Germline V lookup: CDR1 MNHEY, CDR2 SVGAGI. CDR3 nucleotide sequence: TGTGCCAGCAGTCTTGAGCGACAGGGAATCTATGGCTACACCTTC. Its protein product is CASSLERQGIYGYTF.

The chain links TRBV7-9 to TRBJ1-4, with a tentative D call TRBD1 (5 bases). The germline V gene encodes CDR1 SEHNR and CDR2 FQNEAQ (reference sequence). CDR3 length: 15 residues. V was cut by 1 base and J by 6 bases, with 12 bases left in between. CDR3 coding DNA: TGTGCCAGCAGCTTAGAGCGCCAGGGATATGAAAAACTGTTTTTT. Protein sequence: CASSLERQGYEKLFF.

CDR3 in DNA: TGCGCCAGCAGCAGTCGAGGACAGTCCTTTAACTATGGCTACACCTTC. Translation: CASSSRGQSFNYGYTF. The rearrangement uses TRBV5-1 and TRBJ1-2, with D maybe TRBD1 (6 bases). CDR1 and CDR2 from the germline V gene are SGHRS and YFSETQ. This CDR3 region has 16 residues. The V and J ends lost 4 bases and 1 base respectively, with 17 bases between them.

CDR3 nucleotides: TGTGCCACCAGCAGAGATCTCCAGGGGGCGGACGGCTACACCTTC. Encoded protein: CATSRDLQGADGYTF. This chain joins TRBV15 and TRBJ1-2; 8 bases fit TRBD1. Germline V gene sequence: CDR1 LNHNV, CDR2 YYDKDF (reference sequence). This CDR3 is 15 amino acids long. The J segment lost 8 bases and the V segment lost 0 bases, leaving 8 bases of the junction unmatched.

The rearrangement links TRBV4-1 to TRBJ2-7, with TRBD2 as a possible D gene (5 bases). Between the trimmed V and J ends, which lost 0 bases and 3 bases, there was a span of 6 bases. CDR1 is MGHRA, CDR2 YSYEKL, per germline. The CDR3 has 13 amino acids. CDR3 in amino acids: CASSQEAGYEQYV. The CDR3 DNA sequence: TGCGCCAGCAGCCAAGAGGCGGGCTACGAGCAGTACGTC.